The 6 T cell receptor beta chains in this list originate from one sample, sequenced in a study of CD8 T cells in Susac syndrome. With random hexamers, roughly 0.45 to 1 ug RNA was reverse transcribed. TCRdb itself ran the immunoSEQ multiplex PCR reads through MiXCR, one entry per CDR3 protein. The sample has approximately 190,000 distinct CDR3 sequences; just under 95% are singletons. Sequencing was performed on CD8+ T cells from PBMCs. The receptors originated from a human donor with Susac syndrome.

In nucleotides, the CDR3 is TGCGCCAGCAGCTTGGTCCAGGGGGTTACATACAATGAGCAGTTCTTC. Its translation: CASSLVQGVTYNEQFF. The genes are TRBV5-1 and TRBJ2-1; 7 positions agree with TRBD1. The V segment lost 0 bases and the J segment 4 bases; nucleotides outside the gene matches: 7. From germline, CDR1 is SGHRS and CDR2 YFSETQ. The CDR3 contains 16 residues.

Details on this clonotype: The junction departs from the called germline gene at one end, perhaps through a read error. The V and J genes are TRBV2 and TRBJ1-5; 12 nucleotides align to TRBD1. CDR3 length: 16 residues. In germline, CDR1 is SNHLY, CDR2 FYNNEI. As DNA, the CDR3 is TGTGCCAGCAGGGAAGGGACAGGGGGCCTAAGTCAGCCCCAGCATTTT. It yields the protein CASREGTGGLSQPQHF. Variable domain in full (rest from reference TRBV2 and TRBJ1-5): EPEVTQTPSHQVTQMGQEVILRCVPISNHLYFYWYRQILGQKVEFLVSFYNNEISEKSEIFDDQFSVERPDGSNFTLKIRSTKLEDSAMYFCASREGTGGLSQPQHFGDGTRLSIL.

With respect to this clonotype: The junction and the germline gene differ at one end; a read error may be behind it. The chain uses TRBV2 and TRBJ2-3, with 11 positions matching TRBD1. The CDR3 has 15 amino acids. Germline V CDR1 and CDR2: SNHLY, FYNNEI. CDR3 amino acids: CRGQGASGSTDTQYF. The CDR3 region has the DNA TGCCGCGGACAGGGGGCATCGGGGAGCACAGATACGCAGTATTTT. The variable domain in full, with the rest retrieved from reference TRBV2 and TRBJ2-3, is EPEVTQTPSHQVTQMGQEVILRCVPISNHLYFYWYRQILGQKVEFLVSFYNNEISEKSEIFDDQFSVERPDGSNFTLKIRSTKLEDSAMYFCRGQGASGSTDTQYFGPGTRLTVL.

The rearrangement joins TRBV20-1 to TRBJ1-1; 7 bases line up with TRBD1. In germline, CDR1 is DFQATT, CDR2 SNEGSKA (reference sequence). The J segment lost 1 base and the V segment lost 5 bases, leaving 4 bases of the junction unmatched. CDR3 length equals 13 residues. CDR3 in amino acids: CSAEGQSNTEAFF. The CDR3 bases are TGCAGTGCTGAGGGACAGTCGAACACTGAAGCTTTCTTT.

This chain uses TRBV6-5 with TRBJ1-2; D gene uncertain. V was trimmed by 7 bases and J by 8 bases, leaving 14 bases between them. The germline gives CDR1 MNHEY, CDR2 SVGAGI. The CDR3 is 12 residues long. DNA of the CDR3: TGTGCCAGCACTAGCGCCGGGGTCGGCTACACCTTC. It specifies CASTSAGVGYTF.

The CDR3 region has the DNA TGTGCCAGCAGCCGGCCTACACTAGCGTCCCAAGAGACCCAGTACTTC. Its protein product is CASSRPTLASQETQYF. The chain couples TRBV3-1 to TRBJ2-5, with 7 positions matching TRBD2. The V segment lost 4 bases and the J segment 1 base; nucleotides outside the gene matches: 9. This CDR3 has 16 amino acids. CDR1 LGHDT and CDR2 YNNKEL come from the germline V gene (reference sequence).